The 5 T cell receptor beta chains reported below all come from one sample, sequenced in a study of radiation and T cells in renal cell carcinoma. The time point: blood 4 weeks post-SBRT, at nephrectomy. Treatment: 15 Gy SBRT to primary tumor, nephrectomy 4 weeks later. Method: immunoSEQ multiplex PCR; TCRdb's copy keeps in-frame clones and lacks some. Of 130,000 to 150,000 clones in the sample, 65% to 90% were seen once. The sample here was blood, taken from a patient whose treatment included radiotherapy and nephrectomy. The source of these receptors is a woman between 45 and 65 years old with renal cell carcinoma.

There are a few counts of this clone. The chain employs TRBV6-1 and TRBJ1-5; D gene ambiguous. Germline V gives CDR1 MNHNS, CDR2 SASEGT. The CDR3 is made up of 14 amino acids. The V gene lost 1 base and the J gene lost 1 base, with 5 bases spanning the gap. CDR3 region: CASSEVGSNQPQHF. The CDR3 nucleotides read TGTGCCAGCAGTGAAGTGGGCAGCAATCAGCCCCAGCATTTT.

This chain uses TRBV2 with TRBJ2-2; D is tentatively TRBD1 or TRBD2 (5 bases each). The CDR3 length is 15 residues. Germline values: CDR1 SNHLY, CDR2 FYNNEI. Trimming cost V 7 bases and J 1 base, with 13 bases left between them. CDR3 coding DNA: TGTGCCAGCAACGCCGGGGCAGGGAACACCGGGGAGCTGTTTTTT. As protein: CASNAGAGNTGELFF.

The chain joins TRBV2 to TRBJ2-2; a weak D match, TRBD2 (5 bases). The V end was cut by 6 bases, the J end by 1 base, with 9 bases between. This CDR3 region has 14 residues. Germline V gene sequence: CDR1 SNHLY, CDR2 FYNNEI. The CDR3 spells CASSQTRNTGELFF. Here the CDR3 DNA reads TGTGCCAGCAGCCAAACTAGGAACACCGGGGAGCTGTTTTTT.

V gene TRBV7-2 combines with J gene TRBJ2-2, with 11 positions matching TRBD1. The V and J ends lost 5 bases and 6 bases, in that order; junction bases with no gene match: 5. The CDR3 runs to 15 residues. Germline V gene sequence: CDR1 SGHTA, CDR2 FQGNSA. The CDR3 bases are TGTGCCAGCAGCGGAGGACAGGGGGCGGCCGGGGAGCTGTTTTTT. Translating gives CASSGGQGAAGELFF.

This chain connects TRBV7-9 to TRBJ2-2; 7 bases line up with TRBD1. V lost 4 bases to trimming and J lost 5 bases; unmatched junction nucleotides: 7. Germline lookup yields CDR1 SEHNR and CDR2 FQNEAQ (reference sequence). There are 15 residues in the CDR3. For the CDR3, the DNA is TGTGCCAGCAGCTACGCACAGGGGATTACCGGGGAGCTGTTTTTT. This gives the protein CASSYAQGITGELFF.